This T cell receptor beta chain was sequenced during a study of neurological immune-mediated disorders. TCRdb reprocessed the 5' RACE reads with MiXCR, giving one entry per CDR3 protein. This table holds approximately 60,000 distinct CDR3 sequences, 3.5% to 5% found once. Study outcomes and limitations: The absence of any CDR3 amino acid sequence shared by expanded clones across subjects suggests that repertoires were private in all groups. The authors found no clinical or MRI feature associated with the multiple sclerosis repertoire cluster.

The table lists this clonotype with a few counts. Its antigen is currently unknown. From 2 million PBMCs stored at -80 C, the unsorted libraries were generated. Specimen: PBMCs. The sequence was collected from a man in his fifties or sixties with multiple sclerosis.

The CDR3 loop is CSATPWRGGLYEQYV. The CDR3 coding sequence is TGCAGTGCGACCCCCTGGCGGGGGGGCTTGTACGAGCAGTACGTC. The V call is TRBV20-1, the J call TRBJ2-7; TRBD2 agrees at 9 bases. The V gene end was trimmed by 6 bases and the J gene end by 4 bases; junction bases not matched to a gene: 13. Per the germline V gene, CDR1 is DFQATT and CDR2 is SNEGSKA (reference sequence). The CDR3 runs 15 residues.